These 5 T cell receptor beta chains were sequenced from one sample in a study of T cells after yellow fever vaccination. MiXCR was run by TCRdb on the 5' RACE reads, yielding one entry per CDR3 protein. The sample records 120,000 to 150,000 distinct CDR3 sequences, more than 6% being singletons. The sequenced sample was CD4+ T cells sorted from PBMCs, obtained 5 days after the yellow fever booster vaccination. The receptors derive from a man aged 25-45 years who received the YFV17D yellow fever vaccine.

Ten or more counts support this clonotype. The CDR3 bases are TGTGCCACCTCCTCGACAGGGGGCGAATCTCGCACCGGGGAGCTGTTTTTT. This encodes CATSSTGGESRTGELFF. The V and J genes are TRBV6-5 and TRBJ2-2; 10 bases match TRBD1. With 10 bases clipped from V and 4 bases from J, the junction kept 15 bases outside the gene matches. Germline V gene data show CDR1 as MNHEY and CDR2 as SVGAGI. CDR3 length equals 17 residues.

This chain joins TRBV5-5 and TRBJ1-1; D not certain. V was trimmed by 4 bases and J by 2 bases, leaving 6 bases between them. The CDR3 runs to 12 residues. CDR1 is SGHKS and CDR2 is YYEKEE in the germline V gene (reference sequence). In DNA, the CDR3 is TGTGCCAGCAGCCTATTCAACACTGAAGCTTTCTTT. Its translation: CASSLFNTEAFF.

This clonotype has a count of ten or more. One end of the junction does not line up with germline, which may come from a read error. V and J are TRBV7-8 and TRBJ2-3; unclear D gene. The germline V gene encodes CDR1 SGHVS and CDR2 FQNEAQ. The CDR3 is 13 residues long. Here the CDR3 reads CASTLQLRDTQYF. The CDR3 DNA follows: TGTGCCAGCACCTTACAGCTGCGGGATACGCAGTATTTT.

As for this clonotype: A single base separates this from a much larger clone, so it may be a read error. The chain carries TRBV10-3 and TRBJ2-7; 16 bases are shared with TRBD2. Germline assignment: CDR1 ENHRY and CDR2 SYGVKD. The CDR3 is 17 residues long. With 2 bases clipped from V and 9 bases from J, the junction kept 10 bases outside the gene matches. The CDR3: CAISERGLAGGPAAQYF. The CDR3 bases are TGTGCCATCAGTGAGAGGGGACTAGCGGGAGGGCCTGCCGCGCAGTACTTC.

This clonotype has a count of ten or more. The junction shows a germline mismatch at one end, possibly a read error. V gene TRBV5-5 combines with J gene TRBJ2-1, with 11 bases aligning to TRBD2. Germline CDR1 is SGHKS and CDR2 is YYEKEE (reference sequence). The CDR3 has 15 amino acids. CDR3 in DNA: TGTGCCAGCAGCTTGGGGGGTAGCGGGAGGGCTATTCGGTTATTC. This translates into CASSLGGSGRAIRLF.